Following are 18 T cell receptor beta chains from one sample sequenced in a study of graft-versus-host responses after intestinal transplantation. Some clones are missing from TCRdb's copy, which holds only in-frame ones; the method was immunoSEQ multiplex PCR. The sample contains just under 65,000 clones, around nine tenths of which appear only once. What these receptors recognize is not known. The sequences come from unstimulated CD8+ T cells sorted from spleen or lymph node cells, collected before transplant. The origin of the receptors is a human donor who was the organ donor for an intestinal transplant.

V is TRBV9 and J is TRBJ2-1, with a possible D match to TRBD2 (6 bases). Germline CDR1 reads SGDLS; CDR2 reads YYNGEE. The CDR3 sequence is 15 residues long. Trimming took 7 bases from V and 0 from J, leaving 14 bases between them. CDR3 sequence (DNA): TGTGCCAGCGCCCCCGGAGGGAGCTCCTACAATGAGCAGTTCTTC. Amino acids: CASAPGGSSYNEQFF.

This chain links TRBV6-6 with TRBJ2-1; D is perhaps TRBD2 (5 bases). The CDR3 is made up of 14 amino acids. Per germline, CDR1 MNHNY and CDR2 SVGAGI (reference sequence). V was shortened by 7 bases and J by 2 bases, with 12 bases between the two germline ends. Written as DNA, the CDR3 is TGTGCCAGCACCCACGACGGGGCCTACAATGAGCAGTTCTTC. The encoded protein is CASTHDGAYNEQFF.

The rearrangement joins TRBV15 to TRBJ2-7, with D tentatively TRBD1 (9 bases). The V end was cut by 0 bases, the J end by 6 bases, with 21 bases between. The CDR3 is 17 amino acids. From germline, CDR1 is LNHNV and CDR2 YYDKDF (reference sequence). DNA for the CDR3: TGTGCCACCAGCAGAGATATAGCCGGGACAGGGACTAGCGAGCAGTACTTC. Translated, it gives CATSRDIAGTGTSEQYF.

This clone showed up just once. The chain couples TRBV7-2 to TRBJ2-7, with 9 nucleotides matching TRBD2. This CDR3 comprises 15 residues. The trim removed 5 bases at V and 7 bases at J, leaving 12 bases unmatched. The germline V gene encodes CDR1 SGHTA and CDR2 FQGNSA. DNA of the CDR3: TGTGCCAGCAGCATAACTAGCGGGCTTCTCCGAGAGCAGTACTTC. This translates into CASSITSGLLREQYF. Based on the CDR3 plus reference TRBV7-2 and TRBJ2-7, the full variable domain is GAGVSQSPSNKVTEKGKDVELRCDPISGHTALYWYRQSLGQGLEFLIYFQGNSAPDKSGLPSDRFSAERTGGSVSTLTIQRTQQEDSAVYLCASSITSGLLREQYFGPGTRLTVT.

This clone is a singleton in its sample. The V call is TRBV10-1, the J call TRBJ2-3; 11 bases line up with TRBD2. The CDR3 runs 15 residues. Losses at the gene ends were 6 bases for V and 2 bases for J; bases not matched to a gene: 4. Germline V gene lookup returns CDR1 WNHNN and CDR2 SYGVQD (reference sequence). CDR3 DNA: TGCGCCAGCAGACCGGGACTAGCGGTCACAGATACGCAGTATTTT. It codes for CASRPGLAVTDTQYF.

The rearrangement uses TRBV10-3 and TRBJ2-7, with D tentatively TRBD1 (5 bases). CDR1 and CDR2 (germline): ENHRY, SYGVKD. V was trimmed by 6 bases and J by 7 bases, leaving 25 bases between them. The CDR3 is 16 amino acids. The CDR3 DNA reads as TGTGCCATCAGGGACCGGGCCACGTCAGGGCCTTGGGAGCAGTACTTC. It translates to CAIRDRATSGPWEQYF.

The chain recombines TRBV30 with TRBJ2-6; tentatively, D is TRBD1 (5 bases). Trimming took off 4 bases at V and 0 bases at J, with 10 bases between the two ends. CDR3 length: 15 amino acids. The V gene's germline CDR1 is GTSNPN and CDR2 SVGIG (reference sequence). CDR3 DNA: TGTGCCTGGACGATGGGGCTCTCTGGGGCCAACGTCCTGACTTTC. Translation gives CAWTMGLSGANVLTF.

The chain links TRBV13 to TRBJ1-3; no definite D call. V lost 4 bases, J lost 2 bases, and 15 bases lay in between. Germline V gene sequence: CDR1 PRHDT, CDR2 FYEKMQ (reference sequence). The CDR3 is 16 residues long. As DNA, the CDR3 is TGTGCCAGCAGCTCCAACTCAGGCTCAACTGGAAACACCATATATTTT. Residues: CASSSNSGSTGNTIYF.

A few counts support this clone. The V gene is TRBV27, the J gene TRBJ2-1, with TRBD2 identical over 7 bases. Germline lookup yields CDR1 MNHEY and CDR2 SMNVEV (reference sequence). V lost 6 bases, J lost 10 bases, and 15 bases stayed unmatched. CDR3 size: 15 residues. CDR3 nucleotide sequence: TGTGCCAGCAGCTCCCGGGACTACACCTCGGGGGAGCAGTTCTTC. Amino acids: CASSSRDYTSGEQFF.

This rearrangement joins TRBV2 to TRBJ2-3; 7 nucleotides align to TRBD1. The germline V gene has CDR1 SNHLY and CDR2 FYNNEI. Trimming took 8 bases from V and 0 from J; bases not matched to a gene: 8. The CDR3 totals 15 residues. Here the CDR3 DNA reads TGTGCCAGCGCCCGAGGGACAGCTAGCACAGATACGCAGTATTTT. Translated: CASARGTASTDTQYF.

The V and J genes are TRBV11-2 and TRBJ2-7, with 7 bases aligning to TRBD1. This CDR3 spans 14 amino acids. V lost 3 bases to trimming and J lost 2 bases; unmatched junction nucleotides: 4. The V gene's germline CDR1 is SGHAT and CDR2 FQNNGV. CDR3 in amino acids: CASSLGQGAYEQYF. The CDR3 coding sequence is TGTGCCAGCAGCTTGGGCCAGGGGGCCTACGAGCAGTACTTC.

The chain couples TRBV5-8 to TRBJ2-7, with 8 nucleotides matching TRBD1. The CDR3 contains 13 residues. With 3 bases clipped from V and 3 bases from J, the junction kept 2 bases outside the gene matches. From germline, CDR1 is SGHTS and CDR2 YDEGEE. The CDR3 nucleotides are TGTGCCAGCAGCTGGGACAGGAACTACGAGCAGTACTTC. Amino acid sequence: CASSWDRNYEQYF.

The rearrangement joins TRBV7-8 to TRBJ2-1, with TRBD2 identical over 9 bases. Germline V lookup: CDR1 SGHVS, CDR2 FQNEAQ. The CDR3 spans 16 residues. The J segment lost 2 bases and the V segment lost 2 bases, leaving 4 bases of the junction unmatched. Here the CDR3 reads CASSLIAGAPYNEQFF. In DNA form, the CDR3 reads TGTGCCAGCAGCTTAATAGCGGGAGCCCCCTACAATGAGCAGTTCTTC.

Concerning this clone: At one end, the junction sequence differs from germline, possibly due to a read error. The chain links TRBV18 to TRBJ2-2; D may be TRBD2 (5 bases). This CDR3 is 13 amino acids long. Germline V CDR1 and CDR2: KGHSH, LQKENI. Here the CDR3 DNA reads TGTGCCAGCTCACCAATGTCCGCCGGGAAGCTGTTTTTT. Translating it yields CASSPMSAGKLFF.

The sample holds a few counts of this clone. The chain recombines TRBV6-6 with TRBJ2-5, with D tentatively TRBD2 (5 bases). CDR3 length: 14 amino acids. Germline values: CDR1 MNHNY, CDR2 SVGAGI (reference sequence). Between the trimmed V and J ends, which lost 0 bases and 9 bases, there was a span of 14 bases. CDR3 sequence (DNA): TGTGCCAGCAGTTACTCGGCACGGGATGGGGCCCAGTACTTC. This translates into CASSYSARDGAQYF.

V and J are TRBV18 and TRBJ2-3; TRBD2 agrees at 10 bases. With 6 bases clipped from V and 4 bases from J, the junction kept 7 bases outside the gene matches. The CDR3 has 15 amino acids. The germline V gene has CDR1 KGHSH and CDR2 LQKENI. In DNA form, the CDR3 reads TGTGCCAGCTCTCTTAGCGGGAGGATCGCAGATACGCAGTATTTT. As protein: CASSLSGRIADTQYF.

The genes are TRBV7-9 and TRBJ2-1; 9 bases align to TRBD1. There are 16 residues in the CDR3. Germline CDR1 reads SEHNR; CDR2 reads FQNEAQ (reference sequence). Germline trimming cut 4 bases from V and 9 bases from J; bases unmatched to any gene: 13. The CDR3 coding sequence is TGTGCCAGCAGCTCTTCCGGGACAGGGATCGGGTTTGAGCAGTTCTTC. The encoded protein is CASSSSGTGIGFEQFF.

V is TRBV7-9 and J is TRBJ2-5; D may be TRBD2 (5 bases). Trimming stripped 5 bases from V and 5 bases from J, with 21 bases between. The V gene's germline CDR1 is SEHNR and CDR2 FQNEAQ (reference sequence). The CDR3 covers 16 residues. The DNA for the CDR3 is TGTGCCAGCAGCCCGGCTGGCGGGTGGGCCTCGGAGACCCAGTACTTC. Its translation: CASSPAGGWASETQYF.